This T cell receptor (beta chain) was recorded in a study of Tregs in tolerant kidney transplant recipients. The germline gives CDR1 LNHDA, CDR2 SQIVND (reference sequence). With 1 base removed from V and 3 bases from J, the gap between germline ends came to 16 bases. CDR3 length equals 16 residues. CD4+CD25+CD127- Tregs, CD4+CD25- non-Tregs, CD4 and CD8 cells were sorted. The study, taken as a whole, reports: Antigen-driven expansion was suggested because donor-specific Tregs expanded more than all Tregs in tolerant patients. Expanding Tregs on activated donor B cells appeared to best identify donor-specific TCRbeta clones.

Of note for this clone: No antigen is known for it. The read falls 3 residues short of the CDR3 end, and the missing part is taken from the germline J gene.

Sequenced by immunoSEQ multiplex PCR; TCRdb stores in-frame clones only, minus some. The sample shows about 30,000 clones, and approximately 15% sits with its ten largest clones. The chain couples TRBV19 to TRBJ2-7; perhaps TRBD2 as D (5 bases). The TCR was taken from a human donor who received a combined kidney and bone marrow transplant. This sample comprised CD8+ T cells from blood, obtained before the transplant. CDR3 sequence reads: CASSIGGGSGNYEQYF. The part of the CDR3 DNA that was read is TGTGCCAGTAGTATAGGCGGTGGCAGCGGAAACTACGAG.